Below are 4 T cell receptor beta chains sequenced from a single sample in a study of T cell repertoires in cytomegalovirus infection. TCRdb fed the reads into MiXCR, producing one record per CDR3 protein. The sample shows about 350,000 distinct CDR3 sequences, just under 35% of them seen only once. The antigens of these receptors remain unknown. The sequencing here drew on cultured PBMCs, taken from culture after CMV antigen stimulation. The receptors stem from a human donor in good health (CMV status not recorded). Some clones in this sample may be carry-over from other donors' samples.

The genes are TRBV20-1 and TRBJ1-2; possible D gene TRBD1, 6 bases. CDR3 size: 12 residues. CDR1 and CDR2 from the germline V gene are DFQATT and SNEGSKA (reference sequence). Trimming removed 3 bases from V and 8 bases from J, with 13 bases in between. This CDR3 is CSASLGAKGYTF. In DNA, the CDR3 is TGCAGTGCTAGCCTGGGGGCGAAAGGCTACACCTTC.

This clonotype has just a few counts. The genes are TRBV7-9 and TRBJ2-7, with 11 bases aligning to TRBD1. The CDR3 spans 15 residues. From germline, CDR1 is SEHNR and CDR2 FQNEAQ (reference sequence). Trimming at V came to 3 bases and at J to 6 bases, leaving 7 bases not matched to a gene. The CDR3 reads CASSFPDRGQREQYF. In DNA, the CDR3 is TGTGCCAGCAGCTTCCCGGACAGGGGGCAACGCGAGCAGTACTTC.

The chain carries TRBV12-5 and TRBJ2-2; D gene uncertain. The CDR3 totals 13 residues. Deletions cut 0 bases from V and 11 bases from J, with 10 bases between. The V gene's germline CDR1 is LGHNT and CDR2 FRNRAP. CDR3 sequence reads: CASGLVDFLELFF. The DNA of the CDR3 is TGTGCTAGTGGTTTGGTAGACTTCCTCGAGCTGTTTTTT.

The chain is built from TRBV6-2 or TRBV6-3 and TRBJ2-7; no firm D call. This CDR3 region has 12 residues. The germline V and J ends were trimmed by 6 bases and 7 bases, with 13 bases remaining between them. Germline assignment: CDR1 MNHEY and CDR2 SVGEGT. The CDR3 bases are TGTGCCAGCAGCCAGCCCTGGGGAGAGCAGTACGTC. Protein product: CASSQPWGEQYV.